These T cell receptor beta chains were read from a single sample in a study of cytomegalovirus exposure and HLA in healthy donors. Some clones are missing from TCRdb's copy, which holds only in-frame ones; the method was immunoSEQ multiplex PCR. The sample gives 150,000 to 200,000 clones, 70% to 90% of which show up once; about 9.3% is in the top ten. The source material was PBMCs. These receptors came from a man between 18 and 29 years old in good health and CMV-seropositive. Each CDR3 is given without its conserved first and last residue. A D gene is named only where the DNA matches it firmly.

TRBJ1-5	NA	TRBV13	ASSLYGGRSQPQH
TRBJ1-3	NA	TRBV5-6	ASSLGSGLSGNTIY
TRBJ2-7	TRBD2	TRBV30	AGTRGAYEQY
TRBJ1-2	TRBD1	TRBV10-3	AISEQGGGYT
TRBJ1-2	NA	TRBV7-8	ASSHAGYPNYGYT
TRBJ1-1	NA	TRBV5-1	ASSANTDTEAF
TRBJ1-1	NA	TRBV5-1	ASSFQARVTEAF
TRBJ2-1	TRBD1	TRBV27	ASSSAGGKQF
TRBJ1-3	NA	TRBV27	ASSTQSRNTIY
TRBJ1-1	NA	TRBV7-9	ASSLARGGDTEAF
TRBJ2-1	TRBD2	TRBV9	ASSSTGGAYNEQF
TRBJ2-3	TRBD2	TRBV5-4	ASSLLASGGESTDTQY
TRBJ2-1	TRBD1	TRBV4-1	ASSQVRQGARRWGAYNEQF
TRBJ2-1	TRBD2	TRBV4-1	ASSQEGGGVNEQF